This T cell receptor beta chain was identified in a study of T-cell reconstitution after alpha-beta-depleted transplantation in children. Findings and limits, study-wide: Some patients' high day-60 TCRbeta diversity was traced to surviving recipient T cells and thymic progenitors. Expanded graft clones, several hundred of them, were reportedly the source of alpha-beta T cells about two months after transplant.

With 3 bases removed from V and 2 bases from J, the gap between germline ends came to 8 bases. The CDR3 loop spans 14 amino acids. The germline V gene encodes CDR1 MNHEY and CDR2 SMNVEV (reference sequence). With respect to this clonotype: Its antigen is as yet unknown.

During its preparation, the TCRbeta library received unique molecular identifiers. TCRdb analysed the PCR reads with MiXCR anew, one entry per CDR3 protein. The sample shows about 300,000 distinct CDR3 sequences, around a tenth of them seen only once. This clonotype was sampled from a boy in the first two years of life with acute myeloid leukemia, due to receive a stem cell transplant. The specimen was PBMCs, collected before TCRalphabeta/CD19-depleted stem cell transplant. The V and J genes are TRBV27 and TRBJ2-1; D gene uncertain. CDR3 amino acids: CASSLATAYNEQFF. In DNA form, the CDR3 reads TGTGCCAGCAGTTTGGCGACGGCCTACAATGAGCAGTTCTTC.